The subject of this entry is one TCR beta chain. Its antigen is not known. Each sample came from a Caucasian adult donor living in Nashville, Tennessee. Measured with immunoSEQ multiplex PCR; TCRdb has only the in-frame clones, and not every one. The data hold about 1,500,000 clones, with approximately 96% observed a single time. The CDR3 has 14 residues. V was shortened by 2 bases and J by 4 bases, with 9 bases between the two germline ends. Germline values: CDR1 ENHRY, CDR2 SYGVKD. The sample comes from a study of shared clonotypes between healthy human individuals. The overall study: Researchers assigned three CD4 naive, three CD4 memory, two CD8 naive and one CD8 memory plate to each donor. Study-wide findings and caveats: Shared clonotypes: about 5.3% naive CD4, around 3.5% naive CD8, under 2.5% memory CD4, over 0.3% memory CD8. Sorted-subset sequencing was shown by rarefaction to be incomplete despite large depth.

The gene calls are TRBV10-3 and TRBJ1-5, with a tentative D call TRBD1 (5 bases). Source material: naive CD4+ T cells sorted from blood. Sample subset: CD45RA+ positively selected. The TCR comes from a man aged 25 to 40 in good health. CDR3: CAISEDGGNQPQHF. CDR3 sequence (DNA): TGTGCCATCAGTGAGGATGGGGGGAATCAGCCCCAGCATTTT.